The 6 T cell receptor beta chains reported below all come from one sample, sequenced in a study of Tregs in tolerant kidney transplant recipients. TCRdb keeps only in-frame clones here, not all; method: immunoSEQ multiplex PCR. The table has hundreds of thousands of clones, around 81% seen once. The sequenced material came from CD4+ T cells from blood. Receptor source: a human donor in good health.

CDR3 coding DNA: TGTGCCAGCAGTCCCGCCTCTGGGGCCAACGTCCTGACTTTC. It specifies CASSPASGANVLTF. The rearrangement uses TRBV6-4 and TRBJ2-6; D uncertain. This CDR3 has 14 amino acids. Germline values: CDR1 MRHNA, CDR2 SNTAGT. V lost 5 bases and J 0 bases, leaving 5 bases between the germline ends.

The chain has TRBV20-1 and TRBJ2-3; 7 nucleotides align to TRBD2. The CDR3 covers 11 residues. Germline V CDR1 and CDR2: DFQATT, SNEGSKA (reference sequence). DNA of the CDR3: TGCAGCGGGGGGAAATCAGATACGCAGTATTTT. Translation gives CSGGKSDTQYF.

The chain employs TRBV6-5 and TRBJ1-3; D not certain. Germline CDR1 MNHEY, CDR2 SVGAGI. The V and J ends lost 0 bases and 3 bases respectively, with 12 bases between them. This CDR3 region has 16 residues. CDR3 loop: CASSYSAYILGNTIYF. The CDR3 DNA follows: TGTGCCAGCAGTTACTCGGCTTACATACTTGGAAACACCATATATTTT.

This clone has just one count. CDR3 nucleotide sequence: TGTGCCAGCAGCTCCCAAGGGTTGGGCACAGATACGCAGTATTTT. Amino acid sequence: CASSSQGLGTDTQYF. The V and J genes are TRBV11-3 and TRBJ2-3; no clear D gene. Looked up from germline, CDR1 is SGHNT and CDR2 is YENEEA. The CDR3 contains 15 residues. The V gene lost 4 bases and the J gene lost 1 base, with 12 bases spanning the gap.

The chain carries TRBV18 and TRBJ1-4; D remains ambiguous. V lost 6 bases, J lost 6 bases, and 11 bases lay in between. There are 13 residues in the CDR3. Germline lookup yields CDR1 KGHSH and CDR2 LQKENI. The CDR3 nucleotides are TGTGCCAGCTCGCGGACGAGAGATGAAAAACTGTTTTTT. Protein product: CASSRTRDEKLFF.

The chain has TRBV5-4 and TRBJ2-7; D might be TRBD1 or TRBD2, each matching 6 bases. Trimming cost V 0 bases and J 2 bases, with 15 bases left between them. The CDR3 totals 16 residues. The germline V gene has CDR1 SGHNT and CDR2 YYREEE (reference sequence). CDR3 loop: CASSLAQTGATYEQYF. Written as DNA, the CDR3 is TGTGCCAGCAGCTTGGCCCAAACGGGGGCTACCTACGAGCAGTACTTC.